This TCR beta chain was documented in a study of T cells after yellow fever vaccination. Study-wide findings and caveats: The CD4 compartment and the CD8 compartment contained a small share of clonotypes in common. Most clones from primary vaccination resurfaced after the booster (about 95% CD4, around 90% CD8). Researchers report a weaker secondary response that nonetheless peaked faster, day 5 versus 15.

The V gene's germline CDR1 is SEHNR and CDR2 FQNEAQ (reference sequence). The length of the CDR3 is 13 residues. Trimming stripped 2 bases from V and 6 bases from J, with 11 bases between. A word on this clonotype: Its antigen is currently unknown.

Template switching with 5'RACE generated the TCR cDNA and added a universal primer site and UMIs. MiXCR, applied by TCRdb to the 5' RACE reads, yields one record per CDR3 protein. The sample lists nearly 550,000 distinct CDR3 sequences; about 19% were seen once. This receptor was taken from a man aged 30 to 45 who received the YFV17D yellow fever vaccine. The source was PBMCs, collected 15 days after the yellow fever booster vaccination. This chain links TRBV7-9 with TRBJ2-7; D unclear. CDR3 nucleotides: TGTGCCAGCAGCTTAAATGCGGAAGGCGAGCAGTACTTC. Its protein is CASSLNAEGEQYF.